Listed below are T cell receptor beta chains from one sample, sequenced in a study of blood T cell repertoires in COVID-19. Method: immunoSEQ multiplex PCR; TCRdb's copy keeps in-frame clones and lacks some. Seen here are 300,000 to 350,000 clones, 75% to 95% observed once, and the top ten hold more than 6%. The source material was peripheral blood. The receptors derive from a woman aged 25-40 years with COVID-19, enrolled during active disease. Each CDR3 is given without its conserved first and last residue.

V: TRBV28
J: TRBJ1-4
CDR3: ASSPATGGVRKLF

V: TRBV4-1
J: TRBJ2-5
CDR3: ASSQWLQETQY

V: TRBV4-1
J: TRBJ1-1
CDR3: ASSQEAGKIAF

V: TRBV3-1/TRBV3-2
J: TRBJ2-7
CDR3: ASSQVGIPTENYEQY

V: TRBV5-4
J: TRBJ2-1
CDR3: ASSSGLAGAGYNEQF

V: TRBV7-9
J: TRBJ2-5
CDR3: ASSFVGGQETQY

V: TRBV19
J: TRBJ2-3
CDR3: ASSTYRGRADTQY

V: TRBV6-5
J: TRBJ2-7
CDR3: AIRRGFNEQY

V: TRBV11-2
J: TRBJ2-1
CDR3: ASSLYGEQF

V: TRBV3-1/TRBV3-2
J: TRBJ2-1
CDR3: ASSHSTSGRPGEQF

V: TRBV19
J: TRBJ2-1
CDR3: ATVPSPDEQF

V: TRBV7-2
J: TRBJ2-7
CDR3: ASRSGQPYEQY

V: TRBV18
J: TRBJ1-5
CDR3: ASSPTGEDQPQH

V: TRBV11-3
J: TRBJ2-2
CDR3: ASSQAGAQSGELF

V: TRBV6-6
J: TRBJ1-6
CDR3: ASRRDFSYNSPLH

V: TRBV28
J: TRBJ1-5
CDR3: ASSLQGASNQPQH

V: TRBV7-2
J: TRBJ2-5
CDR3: ASSLRWWRGSSETQY

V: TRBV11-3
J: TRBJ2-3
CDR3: ASSSGGSTDTQY

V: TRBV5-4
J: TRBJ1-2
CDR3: ASSLGGDSLNYGYT

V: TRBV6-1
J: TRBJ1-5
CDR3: ASSDSQSNQPQH

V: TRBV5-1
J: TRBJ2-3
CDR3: ASSLGRSIITQY

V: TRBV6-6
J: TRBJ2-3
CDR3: ACQAGPNTQY

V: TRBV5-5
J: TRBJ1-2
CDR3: ASSLLLTQGYT

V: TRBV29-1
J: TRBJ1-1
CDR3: SVVPRDTEAF

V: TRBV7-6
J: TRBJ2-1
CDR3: ASSLERLMAYNEQF